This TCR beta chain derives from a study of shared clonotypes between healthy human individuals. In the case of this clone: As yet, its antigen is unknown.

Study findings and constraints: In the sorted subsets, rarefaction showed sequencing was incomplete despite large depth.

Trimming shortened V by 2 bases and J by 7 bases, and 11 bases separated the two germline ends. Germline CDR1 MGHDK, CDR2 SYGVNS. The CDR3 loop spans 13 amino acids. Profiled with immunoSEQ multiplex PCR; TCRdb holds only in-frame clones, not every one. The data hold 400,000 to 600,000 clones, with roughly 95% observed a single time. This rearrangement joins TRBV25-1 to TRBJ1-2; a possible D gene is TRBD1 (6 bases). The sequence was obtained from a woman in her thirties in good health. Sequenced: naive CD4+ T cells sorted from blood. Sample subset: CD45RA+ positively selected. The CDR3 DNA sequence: TGTGCCAGCAGTGAACGGGGGGCTGGTGGCTACACCTTC. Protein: CASSERGAGGYTF.